These 6 T cell receptor beta chains were all obtained from the same sample, sequenced in a study of CD8+CD57+ T cells in acquired aplastic anemia. Patients chosen for sequencing had shown CD8+CD57+ cell expansion by flow cytometry. According to the study, genomic DNA was the template for TCR beta VDJ and CDR3 profiling. TCRdb re-called the reads through MiXCR, storing one row per CDR3 protein. The table lists some 160,000 distinct CDR3 sequences, 40% to 55% of them singletons. Sequenced input: sorted CD4+, CD8+, or CD8+CD57+ T cells (not recorded which) from PBMCs. These receptors came from a human donor with aplastic anemia.

Regarding this clonotype: A read error may produce the germline difference seen at one junction end. This rearrangement joins TRBV10-1 to TRBJ1-2; tentative D call: TRBD1 (6 bases). Germline V gene data show CDR1 as WNHNN and CDR2 as SYGVQD (reference sequence). The CDR3 consists of 15 residues. Written as DNA, the CDR3 is TGTGCCAGCAGTGTCTGGCCTACTGGGGGCGGTGGCTACACCTTC. The encoded protein is CASSVWPTGGGGYTF.

As regards this clonotype: This could be a read error, since a much larger clone is one nucleotide away. The chain carries TRBV12-3 or TRBV12-4 and TRBJ1-2; D uncertain. V shed 8 bases and J shed 2 bases, with 21 bases lying between them. CDR3 length equals 16 residues. CDR3 in amino acids: CASRSIGGQRNYGYTF. The CDR3 DNA reads as TGTGCCAGCCGTTCGATAGGCGGGCAAAGAAACTATGGCTACACCTTC.

The chain carries TRBV28 and TRBJ2-7, with D perhaps TRBD2 (6 bases). Germline V lookup: CDR1 MDHEN, CDR2 SYDVKM. V was pared by 5 bases and J by 2 bases, with 13 bases between. The CDR3 runs to 14 residues. CDR3 nucleotide sequence: TGTGCCAGCAGTACCCGGGAGCGCCCCTACGAGCAGTACTTC. Protein product: CASSTRERPYEQYF.

The V and J genes are TRBV29-1 and TRBJ1-1; the match to TRBD1 covers 7 bases. Germline V gives CDR1 SQVTM, CDR2 ANQGSEA. V lost 3 bases, J lost 1 base, and 5 bases stayed unmatched. The CDR3 sequence is 14 residues long. The DNA of the CDR3 is TGCAGCGTTGAGGGACAGAATCCGAACACTGAAGCTTTCTTT. The encoded protein is CSVEGQNPNTEAFF.

This clonotype was picked up many times. The rearrangement uses TRBV9 and TRBJ2-6, with D perhaps TRBD2 (5 bases). The CDR3 runs to 18 residues. Deletions cut 2 bases from V and 0 bases from J, with 15 bases between. Germline V gene sequence: CDR1 SGDLS, CDR2 YYNGEE. The CDR3 nucleotides read TGTGCCAGCAGCGTGGACGCACGAAGCGGCTCTGGGGCCAACGTCCTGACTTTC. It yields the protein CASSVDARSGSGANVLTF.

The gene calls are TRBV20-1 and TRBJ2-5; 15 positions match TRBD2. TRBJ2-1 explains the end of the DNA better; the J call may be wrong. The V gene's germline CDR1 is DFQATT and CDR2 SNEGSKA (reference sequence). The CDR3 sequence is 19 residues long. The CDR3 nucleotides read TGCAGTGTTTCATCCAAATTACCGGGACTAGCGGGAGGTCGGAATGAGCAGTTCTTC. Its translation: CSVSSKLPGLAGGRNEQFF.